Listed below are T cell receptor beta chains from one sample, sequenced in a study of blood T cell repertoires in COVID-19. Method: immunoSEQ multiplex PCR; TCRdb's copy keeps in-frame clones and lacks some. Of fewer than 110,000 clones in the sample, about three quarters were seen once. The sample consisted of peripheral blood. These receptors all come from a man in his 70s with acute or convalescent COVID-19. Each CDR3 is given with its conserved first and last residue. The D gene is left open where the match is weak. The size entry is marked missing in some rows and otherwise reads once, few, many or a size class.

V: TRBV6-5; D: TRBD1; size: NA; J: TRBJ1-6; CDR3: CASSPGTGENSPLHF; DNA: TGTGCCAGCAGTCCCGGGACAGGGGAGAATTCACCCCTCCACTTT
V: TRBV11-2; D: TRBD1; size: NA; J: TRBJ2-1; CDR3: CASSFGTGINEQFF; DNA: TGTGCCAGCAGCTTCGGGACAGGGATTAATGAGCAGTTCTTC
V: TRBV2; D: NA; size: NA; J: TRBJ1-6; CDR3: CASRPSQDSPLHF; DNA: TGTGCCAGCAGACCCTCACAGGATTCACCCCTCCACTTT
V: TRBV19; D: TRBD2; size: NA; J: TRBJ2-3; CDR3: CASIGGGIEPSTDTQYF; DNA: TGTGCCAGTATTGGCGGGGGGATTGAACCTAGCACAGATACGCAGTATTTT
V: TRBV7-9; D: NA; size: NA; J: TRBJ2-2; CDR3: CASSRQTENTGELFF; DNA: TGTGCCAGCAGCCGACAGACGGAAAACACCGGGGAGCTGTTTTTT
V: TRBV7-2; D: TRBD1; size: few; J: TRBJ1-6; CDR3: CASSTQTGLGSPLHF; DNA: TGTGCCAGCAGCACTCAGACAGGGCTCGGTTCACCCCTCCACTTT
V: TRBV5-6; D: TRBD1; size: NA; J: TRBJ1-2; CDR3: CASSNRDRDVRRYTF; DNA: TGTGCCAGCAGCAATAGGGACAGGGACGTAAGGCGCTACACCTTC
V: TRBV6-5; D: TRBD1; size: NA; J: TRBJ1-2; CDR3: CASSYSFSGQGYGYTF; DNA: TGTGCCAGCAGTTACTCCTTCTCGGGACAGGGCTATGGCTACACCTTC
V: TRBV15; D: NA; size: NA; J: TRBJ1-5; CDR3: CATATGYSNQPQHF; DNA: TGTGCCACAGCGACAGGCTATAGCAATCAGCCCCAGCATTTT
V: TRBV19; D: TRBD1; size: NA; J: TRBJ2-2; CDR3: CASTPRGQQLTGELFF; DNA: TGTGCCAGTACCCCTCGGGGACAGCAACTCACCGGGGAGCTGTTTTTT
V: TRBV5-1; D: TRBD1; size: NA; J: TRBJ1-6; CDR3: CASSPRQGAGNSPLHF; DNA: TGCGCCAGCAGCCCTCGACAGGGGGCCGGTAATTCACCCCTCCACTTT
V: TRBV7-3; D: NA; size: NA; J: TRBJ1-2; CDR3: CASSQRAGTNYGYTF; DNA: TGTGCCAGCAGCCAGAGGGCGGGAACCAACTATGGCTACACCTTC
V: TRBV5-1; D: NA; size: NA; J: TRBJ1-2; CDR3: CASSRGGDPPNGYTF; DNA: TGCGCCAGCAGTAGGGGGGGTGATCCGCCAAATGGCTACACCTTC
V: TRBV9; D: TRBD2; size: NA; J: TRBJ2-1; CDR3: CASSVTGGSYNEQFF; DNA: TGTGCCAGCAGCGTCACGGGGGGGAGTTACAATGAGCAGTTCTTC
V: TRBV12-3/TRBV12-4; D: NA; size: few; J: TRBJ1-3; CDR3: CASGGSGNTIYF; DNA: TGTGCCTCCGGGGGCTCTGGAAACACCATATATTTT